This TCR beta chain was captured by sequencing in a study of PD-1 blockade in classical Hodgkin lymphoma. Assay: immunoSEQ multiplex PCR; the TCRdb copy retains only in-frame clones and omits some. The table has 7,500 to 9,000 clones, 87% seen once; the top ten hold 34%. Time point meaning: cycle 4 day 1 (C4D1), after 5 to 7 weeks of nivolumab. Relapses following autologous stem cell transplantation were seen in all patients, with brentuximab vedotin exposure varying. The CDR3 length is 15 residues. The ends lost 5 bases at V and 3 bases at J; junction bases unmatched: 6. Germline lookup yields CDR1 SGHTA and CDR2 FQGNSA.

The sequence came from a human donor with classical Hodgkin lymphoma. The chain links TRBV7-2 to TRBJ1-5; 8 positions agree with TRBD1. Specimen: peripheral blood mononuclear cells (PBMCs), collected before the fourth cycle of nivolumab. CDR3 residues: CASSIQGAPNQPQHF. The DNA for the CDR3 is TGTGCCAGCAGCATCCAGGGGGCTCCCAATCAGCCCCAGCATTTT. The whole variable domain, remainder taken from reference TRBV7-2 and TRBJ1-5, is GAGVSQSPSNKVTEKGKDVELRCDPISGHTALYWYRQSLGQGLEFLIYFQGNSAPDKSGLPSDRFSAERTGGSVSTLTIQRTQQEDSAVYLCASSIQGAPNQPQHFGDGTRLSIL.